This TCR beta chain was sequenced in a study of neoadjuvant anti-PD-1 for oral cavity cancer. For the study at large: Patients mostly received three to four biweekly nivolumab doses at 3 mg/kg before surgery.

Per the germline V gene, CDR1 is LNHDA and CDR2 is SQIVND (reference sequence). J lost 3 bases, V lost 3 bases, and 7 bases had no gene match. The CDR3 extends over 16 amino acids. Assay: immunoSEQ multiplex PCR; the TCRdb copy retains only in-frame clones and omits some. This table has 60,000 to 75,000 clones, about four fifths appearing once. The chain couples TRBV19 to TRBJ2-1; 8 bases line up with TRBD2. This clonotype was sampled from a person aged 35 to 85 with oral cavity squamous cell carcinoma. The starting material was PBMCs, obtained before nivolumab (anti-PD-1) treatment. The chain's CDR3 is CASSIRASGFYNEQFF. The CDR3 nucleotides read TGTGCCAGTAGTATTCGGGCTAGCGGGTTCTACAATGAGCAGTTCTTC.